This T cell receptor (beta chain) was recorded in a study of T cell repertoires in cytomegalovirus infection. In the study overall: Public TCR beta signatures marked donors with CMV infection and the matching HLA. Study-wide points: Carriage of CMV together with the relevant HLA was identifiable through cumulative public TCR beta family frequency.

TCRdb passed the reads through MiXCR, listing each CDR3 protein once. This table has 600,000 to 700,000 distinct CDR3 sequences, roughly a third appearing once. Trimming took off 5 bases at V and 2 bases at J, with 8 bases between the two ends. This CDR3 comprises 13 residues. Germline CDR1 and CDR2: SNHLY and FYNNEI. In the case of this clonotype: The antigen remains unidentified.

The source of this sequence is a human donor in good health (CMV status not recorded). Some clones in this sample may be carry-over from other donors' samples. This chain connects TRBV2 to TRBJ2-3, with unresolved D. This sample comprised cultured PBMCs, obtained from culture after CMV antigen stimulation. The CDR3 spells CASSMGFTDTQYF. The CDR3 bases are TGTGCCAGCAGTATGGGCTTCACAGATACGCAGTATTTT.